This entry describes one TCR beta chain. What it recognizes is unknown. The data were obtained in a study of T cells expressing NK-cell markers. The V gene's germline CDR1 is LGHDT and CDR2 YNNKEL (reference sequence). The CDR3 has 19 amino acids. Study results and limitations: Among several donors, these clonotypes also ranked first in the CD3+CD56-NKG2C+ fraction.

With the 5' RACE reads reprocessed, TCRdb shows one record per CDR3 protein and no DNA. This sample contains 350,000 to 450,000 distinct CDR3 sequences. J is TRBJ2-3 and V is TRBV3-1; as DNA is missing, the TRBD2 call by TCRdb cannot be tested. Sequenced sample: blood T cells: a sorted CD56 or NKG2C T cell subset, CD4+ or CD8+ T cells, or bulk PBMC T cells (not recorded which). This clonotype was sampled from a man aged 18-75 years in good health. The CDR3 spells CASSHELGGGNGAADTQYF.